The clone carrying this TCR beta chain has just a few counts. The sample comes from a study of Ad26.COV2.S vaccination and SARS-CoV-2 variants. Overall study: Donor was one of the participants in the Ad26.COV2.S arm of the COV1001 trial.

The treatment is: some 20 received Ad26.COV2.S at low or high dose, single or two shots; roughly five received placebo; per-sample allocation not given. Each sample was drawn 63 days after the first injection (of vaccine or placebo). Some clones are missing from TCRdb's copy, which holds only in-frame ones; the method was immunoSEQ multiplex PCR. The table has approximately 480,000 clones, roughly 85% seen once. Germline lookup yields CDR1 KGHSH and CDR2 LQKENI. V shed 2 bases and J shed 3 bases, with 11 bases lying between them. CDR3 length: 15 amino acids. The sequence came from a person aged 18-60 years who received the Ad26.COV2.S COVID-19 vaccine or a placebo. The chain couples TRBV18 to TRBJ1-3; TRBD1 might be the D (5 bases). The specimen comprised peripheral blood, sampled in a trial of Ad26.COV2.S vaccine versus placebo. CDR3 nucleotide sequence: TGTGCCAGCTCACCAGATCTAGGGGATGGAAACACCATATATTTT. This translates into CASSPDLGDGNTIYF. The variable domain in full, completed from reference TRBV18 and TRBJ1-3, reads NAGVMQNPRHLVRRRGQEARLRCSPMKGHSHVYWYRQLPEEGLKFMVYLQKENIIDESGMPKERFSAEFPKEGPSILRIQQVVRGDSAAYFCASSPDLGDGNTIYFGEGSWLTVV.